This T cell receptor beta chain comes out of a study of blood T cells in healthy people across ages (dated by TCRdb to between 2014 and 2016). Turning to the overall study: Template switching captured roughly one uniquely barcoded TCR beta cDNA molecule per two T cells in model experiments. Using the same blood draw, the study looked at two additional independent replicas of 1 million unique cDNA reads for two donors, one aged 18 to 29 and the other aged 80 or older. Age-related changes in TCR beta repertoire diversity were measured in the study by deep sequencing normalized with unique cDNA molecular identifiers. The donors were divided into four age groups: young (average approximately 16 years), middle-aged (roughly 42), aged (approximately 59) and long-lived (roughly 88). To avoid experimental bias, donors of different ages were spread randomly across the sequencing lanes.

The CDR3 runs 12 amino acids, cysteine and phenylalanine included. Only CDR3 DNA is held: 36 bases, read in frame from base 1. V loses 1 base, J loses 15 bases, and the germline ends lie 13 bases apart. CDR1 SEHNR and CDR2 FQNEAQ were looked up in the germline V gene (reference sequence). With regard to this clonotype: Its recognized antigen is unknown. Per-base quality was not reported, and no clone a single base away is much larger than it.

Libraries were prepared through 5' RACE. TCRdb names Illumina HiSeq 2500 as the instrument used. A second 7 to 11 cycle PCR used a sample-barcoded 5' primer and a J-beta primer mix. Each TCR beta cDNA molecule received a unique molecular identifier from a template-switch 5' adaptor carrying 12 random nucleotides. Each sample yielded at least 3 million CDR3-containing paired-end reads. First-strand cDNA was synthesized from all RNA with the Mint cDNA synthesis kit, primed by a TRBC-specific oligonucleotide. Following uracil-DNA glycosylase treatment, all cDNA underwent a first 18-cycle PCR with the universal primers M1SS and BC2_uni_R. Per the source publication's procedure: Each sample was normalized by randomly selecting 1 million high-quality reads, each carrying a distinct molecular identifier. Reads sharing molecular identifiers were discarded rather than binned into consensus sequences. CDR3 identification, clonotype clustering and error correction used MiTCR with a Q25 quality threshold and the strictest error-elimination algorithm. Lower-bound total TCR beta diversity was estimated with a nonparametric unseen species model using Euler transformation. TCRdb took the public reads, trimmed them with fastp at Q25, ran MiXCR for clone calling and kept in-frame beta chains. Every entry covers one CDR3 protein and lists the most common genes and DNA from its rows. TCRdb, rather than the study authors, made the V and J calls. This sample holds approximately 800,000 distinct CDR3 sequences; about half were observed only once. The ten top clones hold 18% of the sample.

The donors were roughly 40 Caucasian individuals from Russia, aged 6 to 90 years, who were systemically healthy. Around 10 milliliters of peripheral blood were drawn from each donor into EDTA-treated Vacutainer tubes. Ficoll-Paque density-gradient centrifugation was used to isolate PBMCs, with at least 7 million obtained per sample. Total RNA, at least 5.5 micrograms per sample, was extracted from PBMCs with Trizol reagent. The percentages of naive CD45RAhigh/CD27high T cells were determined by flow cytometry on a PBMC aliquot from every donor. The paper as a whole reports these results and caveats: Conclusive comparison of naive and antigen-experienced compartments was prevented by the profiling of bulk unsorted PBMCs. Total diversity estimates from one million sequenced T cells were considered lower bounds and underestimates. Observed TCR beta diversity per million T cells fell roughly linearly with age, and a significant reduction was already apparent by age around 40. The CMV infection status of donors was not known, potentially confounding age-related changes in expanded clonotypes. The long-lived group showed more naive CD4+ T cells, fewer expanded clones and increased TCR diversity than the aged group, suggesting age selection. The percentage of naive T cells measured by flow cytometry correlated strongly with observed TCR beta diversity.

The V and J genes are TRBV7-9 and TRBJ2-1, with TRBD1 tentatively as D gene (5 bases match). Material for sequencing was blood. This clonotype was obtained from an older man in good health. Here the CDR3 is given as CASSLEGCRVFF. The nucleotide sequence is given as TGTGCCAGCAGCTTAGAGGGGTGTCGGGTGTTCTTC.